Following are 25 T cell receptor beta chains from one sample sequenced in a study of cytomegalovirus exposure and HLA in healthy donors (dated by TCRdb to the late 2010s). Library preparation was by the immunoSEQ multiplex PCR assay. For the multiplex PCR, a mixture combining 60 forward primers for TCR Vbeta segments and 13 reverse primers for TCR Jbeta segments was used. The clones in this table, taken by TCRdb from immuneACCESS, are in-frame only. Not every clone is retained; where verified, under half of the shortfall comes from an unresolved V gene, and the cause of the rest is unknown. In all, the sample holds 100,000 to 150,000 clones, and around 80% of those were seen once. The top ten hold roughly 3% of the sample. The sample was PBMCs. The receptors stem from a woman aged 18-29 years in good health and CMV-seropositive.

The V gene is TRBV30, the J gene TRBJ1-5, with a weak D call TRBD1 (6 bases). The CDR3 consists of 14 residues. V gave up 5 bases and J gave up 1 base, with 12 bases separating them. Germline V lookup: CDR1 GTSNPN, CDR2 SVGIG (reference sequence). CDR3 coding DNA: TGTGCCTGGGGGGGGGCGGGAAGCAATCAGCCCCAGCATTTT. Protein product: CAWGGAGSNQPQHF.

This chain links TRBV9 with TRBJ1-3; the D is unclear. Germline assignment: CDR1 SGDLS and CDR2 YYNGEE. The CDR3 contains 15 residues. The ends were cut back, 0 bases at V and 0 bases at J, with 7 bases in the middle. The CDR3 DNA follows: TGTGCCAGCAGCGTAGGAGGGAGCTCTGGAAACACCATATATTTT. This sequence encodes CASSVGGSSGNTIYF.

This clone was observed once. The V gene is TRBV6-5, the J gene TRBJ2-7; 9 nucleotides line up with TRBD1. CDR1 MNHEY and CDR2 SVGAGI come from the germline V gene. Trimming took 4 bases from V and 3 from J; bases not matched to a gene: 4. The length of the CDR3 is 14 residues. The CDR3 sequence: CASSWGQGGYEQYF. In nucleotides, the CDR3 is TGTGCCAGCAGTTGGGGACAGGGAGGCTACGAGCAGTACTTC.

The chain has TRBV5-1 and TRBJ1-6; D remains unclear. The CDR3 loop spans 16 amino acids. Trimming cost V 0 bases and J 2 bases, with 9 bases left between them. Germline V gene sequence: CDR1 SGHRS, CDR2 YFSETQ. This chain's CDR3 is CASSLAAQAYNSPLHF. The CDR3 DNA reads as TGCGCCAGCAGCTTGGCCGCGCAGGCCTATAATTCACCCCTCCACTTT.

In nucleotides, the CDR3 is TGCGCCAGCAGCCAAGCGCTCCGGGCGGGGGGCACAGATACGCAGTATTTT. Encoded protein: CASSQALRAGGTDTQYF. The rearrangement links TRBV4-1 to TRBJ2-3; 7 nucleotides match TRBD2. The V segment lost 1 base and the J segment 1 base; nucleotides outside the gene matches: 8. CDR3 size: 17 residues. Germline values: CDR1 MGHRA, CDR2 YSYEKL.

The CDR3 DNA is TGTGCCAGCAGCCGACAGGGGCTCGGGGAGCTGTTTTTT. Residues: CASSRQGLGELFF. The chain joins TRBV5-5 to TRBJ2-2, with 8 bases lining up with TRBD1. V was pared by 4 bases and J by 7 bases, with 3 bases of the junction left unmatched. Germline-derived CDR1 and CDR2 are SGHKS and YYEKEE (reference sequence). CDR3 length: 13 amino acids.

J is TRBJ1-3 and V is TRBV2; possibly TRBD1 for D (6 bases). The CDR3 covers 14 residues. Germline CDR1 SNHLY, CDR2 FYNNEI. V dropped 6 bases and J dropped 0 bases, with 9 bases sitting between them. In nucleotides, the CDR3 is TGTGCCAGCAGATCGGACAGCTCTGGAAACACCATATATTTT. This translates into CASRSDSSGNTIYF.

The chain links TRBV25-1 to TRBJ2-7, with 10 bases matching TRBD2. CDR3 length equals 13 residues. Per the germline V gene, CDR1 is MGHDK and CDR2 is SYGVNS. The trim removed 7 bases at V and 5 bases at J, leaving 5 bases unmatched. The CDR3 DNA reads as TGTGCCAGCACCCCTAGCGGGGGCGACGAGCAGTACTTC. Translation gives CASTPSGGDEQYF.

Details on this clone: The sample has other DNA sequences that encode this CDR3 too. CDR3 sequence: CAWSGQETQYF. The CDR3 DNA reads as TGTGCCTGGAGCGGCCAAGAGACCCAGTACTTC. The rearrangement links TRBV30 to TRBJ2-5; D is unresolved. The CDR3 length is 11 residues. Trimming removed 3 bases at V and 1 base at J, with 3 bases between. In germline, CDR1 is GTSNPN, CDR2 SVGIG (reference sequence).

This clone occurred a few times. This chain links TRBV27 with TRBJ2-2; 10 bases agree with TRBD1. The CDR3 sequence is 16 residues long. V shed 5 bases and J 7 bases; nucleotides not matched to a gene: 10. Per germline, CDR1 MNHEY and CDR2 SMNVEV (reference sequence). The chain's CDR3 is CASSLRDRGSVGELFF. The CDR3 nucleotides are TGTGCCAGCAGTCTCCGGGACAGGGGTTCAGTCGGGGAGCTGTTTTTT.

The rearrangement links TRBV5-5 to TRBJ2-3; the D is unclear. This CDR3 comprises 12 residues. Between the trimmed V and J ends, which lost 3 bases and 2 bases, there was a span of 4 bases. Germline CDR1 SGHKS, CDR2 YYEKEE (reference sequence). DNA of the CDR3: TGTGCCAGCAGCTCCTTCACAGATACGCAGTATTTT. This gives the protein CASSSFTDTQYF.

For the CDR3, the DNA is TGTGCCAGCAGCTTAAATGGTGACAGGCCAATTTATGGCTACACCTTC. Protein sequence: CASSLNGDRPIYGYTF. V usage is TRBV11-2 and J usage is TRBJ1-2; tentative D call: TRBD1 (6 bases). Germline V gene data show CDR1 as SGHAT and CDR2 as FQNNGV. V was shortened by 2 bases and J by 5 bases, with 18 bases between the two germline ends. This CDR3 is built from 16 residues.

This clone was observed a single time. This chain links TRBV5-1 with TRBJ2-5, with a possible D match to TRBD1 (6 bases). Deletions cut 0 bases from V and 2 bases from J, with 11 bases between. The V gene's germline CDR1 is SGHRS and CDR2 YFSETQ. This CDR3 comprises 15 residues. The CDR3 here is CASSLDWDTQETQYF. CDR3 sequence (DNA): TGCGCCAGCAGCTTGGATTGGGACACGCAAGAGACCCAGTACTTC.

The rearrangement joins TRBV5-4 to TRBJ2-3; possibly TRBD2 for D (7 bases). Germline V gene lookup returns CDR1 SGHNT and CDR2 YYREEE (reference sequence). The CDR3 length is 16 residues. V was cut by 5 bases and J by 2 bases, with 18 bases left in between. The CDR3 coding sequence is TGTGCCAGCAGTCCCCTAGCCGGGGGGCCCACAGATACGCAGTATTTT. This gives the protein CASSPLAGGPTDTQYF.

The gene calls are TRBV9 and TRBJ2-5; TRBD2 aligns across 13 bases. The germline V gene has CDR1 SGDLS and CDR2 YYNGEE. The CDR3 totals 16 residues. The junction had 6 bases not matched to a gene; V was cut back by 2 bases and J by 5 bases. CDR3 nucleotide sequence: TGTGCCAGCAGCGTTCTCACTAGCGGGGGGGTTGAGACCCAGTACTTC. Translated, it gives CASSVLTSGGVETQYF.

The V and J genes are TRBV7-9 and TRBJ2-1; tentative D call: TRBD2 (7 bases). V was pared by 5 bases and J by 5 bases, with 25 bases between. This CDR3 is 18 amino acids long. From germline, CDR1 is SEHNR and CDR2 FQNEAQ (reference sequence). CDR3 DNA sequence: TGTGCCAGCAGCCGAGGGTCTAAGGGGGGGGCGGACCACAATGAGCAGTTCTTC. Translating gives CASSRGSKGGADHNEQFF. The full variable domain, completed using reference TRBV7-9 and TRBJ2-1, is DTGVSQNPRHKITKRGQNVTFRCDPISEHNRLYWYRQTLGQGPEFLTYFQNEAQLEKSRLLSDRFSAERPKGSFSTLEIQRTEQGDSAMYLCASSRGSKGGADHNEQFFGPGTRLTVL.

Written as DNA, the CDR3 is TGTGCCATTGACGGGAGCGGGGGGCTCCAGGGTTCCCCTGGGGCCAACGTCCTGACTTTC. It encodes CAIDGSGGLQGSPGANVLTF. V and J are TRBV7-4 and TRBJ2-6; TRBD2 matches at 9 bases. Trimming cost V 10 bases and J 2 bases; bases outside gene matches: 21. The CDR3 contains 20 residues. Germline CDR1 SGHVT, CDR2 SQSDAQ. The full variable domain, in which reference TRBV7-4 and TRBJ2-6 provide the parts outside the CDR3, is GAGVSQSPRYKVAKRGRDVALRCDSISGHVTLYWYRQTLGQGSEVLTYSQSDAQRDKSGRPSGRFSAERPERSVSTLKIQRTEQGDSAVYLCAIDGSGGLQGSPGANVLTFGAGSRLTVL.

This clone came up once. The chain uses TRBV7-9 and TRBJ2-3, with D maybe TRBD1 (5 bases). Per germline, CDR1 SEHNR and CDR2 FQNEAQ (reference sequence). The CDR3 is made up of 14 amino acids. Trimming took 0 bases from V and 2 from J, leaving 6 bases between them. The CDR3 region has the DNA TGTGCCAGCAGCTTAGCTGGGGCCACAGATACGCAGTATTTT. Protein: CASSLAGATDTQYF.

V is TRBV2 and J is TRBJ2-7, with a possible D match to TRBD2 (5 bases). V lost 1 base and J 3 bases, leaving 16 bases between the germline ends. Per the germline V gene, CDR1 is SNHLY and CDR2 is FYNNEI. The CDR3 extends over 16 amino acids. The CDR3 here is CASSEDFEGGVYEQYF. CDR3 DNA sequence: TGTGCCAGCAGTGAAGACTTCGAGGGTGGGGTCTACGAGCAGTACTTC.

This clone has a single count. CDR3 residues: CASSPRLLGPGDTQYF. Here the CDR3 DNA reads TGTGCCAGCAGCCCCAGACTACTAGGCCCGGGGGATACGCAGTATTTT. The V call is TRBV7-9, the J call TRBJ2-3, with D perhaps TRBD2 (5 bases). CDR1 SEHNR and CDR2 FQNEAQ come from the germline V gene (reference sequence). The CDR3 extends over 16 amino acids. Trimming cost V 5 bases and J 6 bases, with 21 bases left between them.

This clone is a singleton in its sample. The V and J genes are TRBV19 and TRBJ1-1; 8 bases are shared with TRBD1. The CDR3 sequence is 14 residues long. V trimming: 4 bases; J trimming: 5 bases; junction bases outside the gene matches: 6. Germline CDR1 and CDR2: LNHDA and SQIVND (reference sequence). The CDR3 DNA sequence: TGTGCCAGTAGTACGCAGGGGGCGCAGACTGAAGCTTTCTTT. The encoded protein is CASSTQGAQTEAFF.

V and J are TRBV29-1 and TRBJ2-1; weak D call: TRBD1 (5 bases). Germline lookup yields CDR1 SQVTM and CDR2 ANQGSEA. Trimming cost V 0 bases and J 7 bases, with 7 bases left between them. The CDR3 has 12 residues. CDR3 region: CSVEDQGNEQFF. As DNA, the CDR3 is TGCAGCGTTGAAGATCAGGGTAATGAGCAGTTCTTC.

This clone was seen a single time. This sequence joins TRBV5-1 and TRBJ2-3; tentatively, D is TRBD2 (5 bases). The germline gives CDR1 SGHRS, CDR2 YFSETQ. Between the trimmed V and J ends, which lost 3 bases and 4 bases, there was a span of 6 bases. The CDR3 covers 12 residues. CDR3 protein: CASSYGADTQYF. CDR3 nucleotides: TGCGCCAGCAGCTACGGGGCAGATACGCAGTATTTT.

This rearrangement joins TRBV7-8 to TRBJ2-7; 7 nucleotides align to TRBD1. The length of the CDR3 is 14 residues. Germline V gene data show CDR1 as SGHVS and CDR2 as FQNEAQ. The J segment lost 5 bases and the V segment lost 5 bases, leaving 9 bases of the junction unmatched. The CDR3 reads CASSVQTGNHEQYF. In nucleotides, the CDR3 is TGTGCCAGCAGCGTACAGACAGGGAACCACGAGCAGTACTTC.

The chain is built from TRBV11-2 and TRBJ2-1; 10 bases align to TRBD2. CDR1 is SGHAT, CDR2 FQNNGV, per germline. Losses at the gene ends were 0 bases for V and 8 bases for J; bases not matched to a gene: 10. CDR3 size: 17 residues. CDR3 sequence (DNA): TGTGCCAGCAGCTTAGATGGGGGTAGCGGGGGGACTCATGAGCAGTTCTTC. Amino acids: CASSLDGGSGGTHEQFF.